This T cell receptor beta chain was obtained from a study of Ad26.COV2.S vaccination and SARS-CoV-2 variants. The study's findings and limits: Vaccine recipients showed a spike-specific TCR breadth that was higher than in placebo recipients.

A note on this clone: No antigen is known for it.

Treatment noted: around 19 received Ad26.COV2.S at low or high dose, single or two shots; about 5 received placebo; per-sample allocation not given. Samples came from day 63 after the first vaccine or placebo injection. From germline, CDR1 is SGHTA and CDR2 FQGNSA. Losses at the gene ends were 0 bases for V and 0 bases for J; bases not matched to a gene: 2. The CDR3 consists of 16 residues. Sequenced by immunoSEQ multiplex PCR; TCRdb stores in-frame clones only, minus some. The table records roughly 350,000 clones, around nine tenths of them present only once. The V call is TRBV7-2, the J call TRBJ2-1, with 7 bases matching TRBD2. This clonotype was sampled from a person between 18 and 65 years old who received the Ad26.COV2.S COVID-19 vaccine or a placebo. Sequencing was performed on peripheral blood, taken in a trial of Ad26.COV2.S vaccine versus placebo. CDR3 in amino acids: CASSLAGGFSYNEQFF. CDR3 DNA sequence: TGTGCCAGCAGCTTAGCGGGGGGGTTCTCCTACAATGAGCAGTTCTTC.